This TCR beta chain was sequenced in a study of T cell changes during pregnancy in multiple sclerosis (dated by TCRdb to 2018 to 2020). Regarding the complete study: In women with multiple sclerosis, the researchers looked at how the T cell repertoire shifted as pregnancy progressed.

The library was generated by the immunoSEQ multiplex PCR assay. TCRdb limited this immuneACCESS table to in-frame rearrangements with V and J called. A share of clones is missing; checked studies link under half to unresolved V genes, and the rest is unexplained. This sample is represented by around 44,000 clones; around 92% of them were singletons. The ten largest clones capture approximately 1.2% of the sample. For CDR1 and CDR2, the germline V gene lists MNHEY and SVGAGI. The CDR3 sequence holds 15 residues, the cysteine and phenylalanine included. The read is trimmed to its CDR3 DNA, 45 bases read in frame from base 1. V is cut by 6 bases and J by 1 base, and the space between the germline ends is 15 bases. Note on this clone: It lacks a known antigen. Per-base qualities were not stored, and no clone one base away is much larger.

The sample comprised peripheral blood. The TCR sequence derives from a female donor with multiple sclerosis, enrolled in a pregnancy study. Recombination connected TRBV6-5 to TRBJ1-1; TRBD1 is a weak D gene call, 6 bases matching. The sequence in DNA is TGTGCCAGCAGCCGAGGGACACCGCAGAACACTGAAGCTTTCTTT. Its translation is CASSRGTPQNTEAFF.